The text below deals with one T cell receptor (beta chain). No antigen is known for it. This entry is derived from a study of T-cell reconstitution after alpha-beta-depleted transplantation in children. Germline V gene sequence: CDR1 LGHNT, CDR2 FRNRAP. CDR3 size: 16 residues. With V trimmed by 2 bases and J by 4 bases, 6 bases remained unmatched. The study, taken as a whole, reports: Alpha-beta T cells about two months after transplant reportedly derived from several hundred expanded graft clones. One year post-transplant, T-cell counts and diversity were largely derived from T cells produced anew.

Construction of the TCRbeta library involved unique molecular identifiers. TCRdb called the PCR reads again in MiXCR, with one record for every CDR3 protein. The data hold about 580,000 distinct CDR3 sequences, with 20% to 25% observed a single time. This chain uses TRBV12-5 with TRBJ2-7, with 12 positions matching TRBD2. The clonotype originates from a boy in the first two years of life who had a stem cell transplant for acute myeloid leukemia, so the T cells may come from the graft donor. Sequenced here: PBMCs, mostly from graft donor cells, sampled 360 days after TCRalphabeta/CD19-depleted stem cell transplant. CDR3 region: CASGLPTSGGHYEQYF. Here the CDR3 DNA reads TGTGCTAGTGGTTTGCCTACTAGCGGGGGGCATTACGAGCAGTACTTC.